One and the same sample provided the 22 T cell receptor beta chains below, sequenced in a study of blood T cell repertoires in COVID-19. TCRdb keeps only in-frame clones here, not all; method: immunoSEQ multiplex PCR. The sample includes about 94,000 clones, approximately 86% of them seen just once. The sample comprised peripheral blood. These receptors all come from a woman in her sixties in a cohort sampled during active or convalescent COVID-19.

The chain recombines TRBV5-1 with TRBJ1-3; no reliable D call. V lost 0 bases, J lost 5 bases, and 6 bases lay in between. Germline loops: CDR1 SGHRS, CDR2 YFSETQ. This CDR3 has 13 residues. The CDR3 is CASSLVGRNTIYF. The CDR3 nucleotides are TGCGCCAGCAGCTTGGTGGGCAGAAACACCATATATTTT.

This clone came up a few times. The chain couples TRBV3-1 (or the pseudogene TRBV3-2) to TRBJ2-7; 7 positions match TRBD2. Germline V gene data show CDR1 as LGHDT and CDR2 as YNNKEL (reference sequence). With 1 base clipped from V and 4 bases from J, the junction kept 1 base outside the gene matches. The CDR3 extends over 13 amino acids. CDR3 in amino acids: CASSQGLAYEQYF. The CDR3, as DNA: TGTGCCAGCAGCCAAGGACTAGCTTACGAGCAGTACTTC.

The rearrangement links TRBV23-1 to TRBJ2-7, with 11 bases fitting TRBD2. TRBV23-1 is noted as an ORF with a role that remains uncertain. The CDR3 contains 14 residues. V shed 7 bases and J 0 bases; nucleotides not matched to a gene: 2. The DNA of the CDR3 is TGCGCCAGCACTACTAGCGGGAGCTCCTACGAGCAGTACTTC. Protein product: CASTTSGSSYEQYF.

This chain joins TRBV2 and TRBJ1-1; 9 bases are shared with TRBD1. The CDR3 is made up of 16 amino acids. Losses at the gene ends were 5 bases for V and 5 bases for J; bases not matched to a gene: 12. Germline V gene lookup returns CDR1 SNHLY and CDR2 FYNNEI. Here the CDR3 reads CASSTSPDRGRTEAFF. CDR3 DNA: TGTGCCAGCAGTACCAGCCCGGACAGGGGAAGAACTGAAGCTTTCTTT. The variable domain in full, completed from reference TRBV2 and TRBJ1-1, reads EPEVTQTPSHQVTQMGQEVILRCVPISNHLYFYWYRQILGQKVEFLVSFYNNEISEKSEIFDDQFSVERPDGSNFTLKIRSTKLEDSAMYFCASSTSPDRGRTEAFFGQGTRLTVV.

J is TRBJ2-7 and V is TRBV5-1, with 7 bases fitting TRBD2. Germline V gene lookup returns CDR1 SGHRS and CDR2 YFSETQ. The length of the CDR3 is 14 residues. V dropped 0 bases and J dropped 5; count of bases not matched to a gene: 5. The CDR3 protein is CASSLDRGRDEQYF. DNA for the CDR3: TGCGCCAGCAGCTTGGACCGAGGGAGGGACGAGCAGTACTTC.

The chain is built from TRBV2 and TRBJ2-7; 9 bases fit TRBD2. The trim removed 10 bases at V and 6 bases at J, leaving 10 bases unmatched. The length of the CDR3 is 13 residues. Germline-derived CDR1 and CDR2 are SNHLY and FYNNEI. The CDR3 DNA follows: TGTGCCAACCGCGGGACTAGCTCGGGCGAGCAGTACTTC. This encodes CANRGTSSGEQYF.

The chain has TRBV18 and TRBJ1-5, with 7 bases fitting TRBD1. V was clipped by 6 bases and J by 4 bases; unmatched bases: 9. The CDR3 has 15 residues. Germline CDR1 and CDR2: KGHSH and LQKENI. CDR3 sequence reads: CASSRRDSQNQPQHF. CDR3 nucleotide sequence: TGTGCCAGCTCCCGACGGGACAGCCAAAATCAGCCCCAGCATTTT.

The rearrangement links TRBV6-5 to TRBJ1-2; 12 nucleotides line up with TRBD1. The germline CDR1 and CDR2 sequences are MNHEY and SVGAGI. This CDR3 is built from 14 residues. Trimming cost V 2 bases and J 6 bases; bases outside gene matches: 1. Here the CDR3 DNA reads TGTGCCAGCAGTTACCGGGACAGGGGGCATGGCTACACCTTC. Protein: CASSYRDRGHGYTF.

The rearrangement uses TRBV19 and TRBJ2-5; maybe TRBD1 (5 bases). V was trimmed by 3 bases and J by 1 base, leaving 15 bases between them. This CDR3 is built from 16 residues. Germline V gene data show CDR1 as LNHDA and CDR2 as SQIVND (reference sequence). In nucleotides, the CDR3 is TGTGCCAGTAGTATCAGGGTGACAGCGACCCAAGAGACCCAGTACTTC. Translated, it gives CASSIRVTATQETQYF. The full variable domain, with the rest looked up from reference TRBV19 and TRBJ2-5, is DGGITQSPKYLFRKEGQNVTLSCEQNLNHDAMYWYRQDPGQGLRLIYYSQIVNDFQKGDIAEGYSVSREKKESFPLTVTSAQKNPTAFYLCASSIRVTATQETQYFGPGTRLLVL.

The rearrangement uses TRBV24-1 and TRBJ1-5; D unresolved. This CDR3 is 16 amino acids long. Germline V gives CDR1 KGHDR, CDR2 SFDVKD. The V end lost 3 bases, the J end lost 0 bases, and 11 bases lay between the germline ends. The CDR3 is CATSDPSTDSNQPQHF. The CDR3 DNA follows: TGTGCCACCAGTGATCCCTCGACTGATAGCAATCAGCCCCAGCATTTT.

V usage is TRBV6-4 and J usage is TRBJ2-7, with TRBD2 matching over 8 bases. Germline CDR1 and CDR2: MRHNA and SNTAGT. The J segment lost 6 bases and the V segment lost 6 bases, leaving 10 bases of the junction unmatched. This CDR3 contains 14 residues. Written as DNA, the CDR3 is TGTGCCAGCAGCTTAACGGGGGGGGGCCTCGAGCAGTACTTC. Translation gives CASSLTGGGLEQYF.

The chain couples TRBV7-9 to TRBJ1-2; the D gene is possibly TRBD1 (5 bases). V dropped 3 bases and J dropped 5 bases, with 22 bases sitting between them. Per the germline V gene, CDR1 is SEHNR and CDR2 is FQNEAQ (reference sequence). CDR3 size: 17 residues. The CDR3 nucleotides are TGTGCCAGCAGCTTCGGTCCCCTGGGACTGGGGCGATATGGCTACACCTTC. This encodes CASSFGPLGLGRYGYTF.

This clone has just one count. The V gene is TRBV5-1, the J gene TRBJ1-2, with TRBD1 as a possible D gene (5 bases). The CDR3 length is 16 residues. From germline, CDR1 is SGHRS and CDR2 YFSETQ. V was clipped by 3 bases and J by 4 bases, with 19 bases between them. This chain's CDR3 is CASSSPLGDSSYGYTF. As DNA, the CDR3 is TGCGCCAGCAGCTCACCCCTAGGGGATTCAAGCTATGGCTACACCTTC.

The chain recombines TRBV19 with TRBJ1-5; D not certain. Trimming cost V 2 bases and J 0 bases, with 5 bases left between them. Per the germline V gene, CDR1 is LNHDA and CDR2 is SQIVND (reference sequence). CDR3 length: 14 residues. CDR3 bases: TGTGCCAGTAGTATACTAACTAGCAATCAGCCCCAGCATTTT. Translated, it gives CASSILTSNQPQHF.

The rearrangement uses TRBV4-1 and TRBJ1-5; TRBD1 agrees at 8 bases. There are 17 residues in the CDR3. V lost 3 bases and J lost 6; bases outside the gene matches: 13. Per the germline V gene, CDR1 is MGHRA and CDR2 is YSYEKL. CDR3 in amino acids: CASSHKTDRVAGQPQHF. The DNA for the CDR3 is TGCGCCAGCAGCCACAAGACGGACAGGGTGGCGGGTCAGCCCCAGCATTTT.

The rearrangement links TRBV30 to TRBJ1-5; no reliable D call. This CDR3 has 13 amino acids. Germline CDR1 is GTSNPN and CDR2 is SVGIG (reference sequence). V dropped 1 base and J dropped 1 base, with 5 bases sitting between them. The CDR3: CAWSDNSNQPQHF. In DNA, the CDR3 is TGTGCCTGGAGTGACAACAGCAATCAGCCCCAGCATTTT.

The chain is built from TRBV10-1 and TRBJ2-7, with 8 bases identical to TRBD1. Trimming at V came to 2 bases and at J to 5 bases, leaving 11 bases not matched to a gene. The CDR3 has 16 amino acids. Germline-derived CDR1 and CDR2 are WNHNN and SYGVQD (reference sequence). Here the CDR3 reads CASSEAGQGKDNEQYF. The CDR3 coding sequence is TGCGCCAGCAGTGAGGCCGGACAGGGCAAGGATAACGAGCAGTACTTC.

The rearrangement joins TRBV4-2 to TRBJ2-7; 13 bases are a match to TRBD2. Trimming took 1 base from V and 4 from J; bases not matched to a gene: 7. Per germline, CDR1 LGHNA and CDR2 YNFKEQ. CDR3 length equals 17 residues. DNA for the CDR3: TGTGCCAGCAGCCAAGGAACTAGCGGGAGGGGTGGTTACGAGCAGTACTTC. Protein: CASSQGTSGRGGYEQYF.

This rearrangement joins TRBV28 to TRBJ2-3; TRBD2 matches 9 bases. This CDR3 has 18 amino acids. Trimming at V came to 5 bases and at J to 4 bases, leaving 16 bases not matched to a gene. Germline V gene data show CDR1 as MDHEN and CDR2 as SYDVKM. CDR3 in amino acids: CASSPPGSGRRLSDTQYF. The CDR3 nucleotides read TGTGCCAGCAGTCCGCCGGGGAGCGGGAGGAGGTTATCAGATACGCAGTATTTT.

This clone occurred a few times. J is TRBJ1-2 and V is TRBV10-3, with a weak D call TRBD1 (6 bases). This CDR3 spans 14 amino acids. V was cut by 4 bases and J by 8 bases, with 17 bases left in between. Germline V gives CDR1 ENHRY, CDR2 SYGVKD. The CDR3 nucleotides read TGTGCCATCAGTGGAGGAGGGGGGGCGCGGGGCTACACCTTC. It translates to CAISGGGGARGYTF.

This chain uses TRBV5-1 with TRBJ2-1; 9 nucleotides agree with TRBD2. The CDR3 totals 15 residues. V lost 8 bases to trimming and J lost 3 bases; unmatched junction nucleotides: 9. CDR1 is SGHRS and CDR2 is YFSETQ in the germline V gene. The CDR3 region is CASSLGTSIYNEQFF. The DNA for the CDR3 is TGCGCCAGTTCGCTCGGGACTAGCATCTACAATGAGCAGTTCTTC.

This clone has only a few counts. The CDR3 region has the DNA TGTGCCAGCAGCCAACAGGGGACGGGCATAGCTAACTATGGCTACACCTTC. Translation gives CASSQQGTGIANYGYTF. J is TRBJ1-2 and V is TRBV3-1 (or the pseudogene TRBV3-2); D might be TRBD1 (6 bases). Germline values: CDR1 LGHDT, CDR2 YNNKEL (reference sequence). The CDR3 loop spans 17 amino acids. The V and J ends lost 2 bases and 0 bases respectively, with 16 bases between them.